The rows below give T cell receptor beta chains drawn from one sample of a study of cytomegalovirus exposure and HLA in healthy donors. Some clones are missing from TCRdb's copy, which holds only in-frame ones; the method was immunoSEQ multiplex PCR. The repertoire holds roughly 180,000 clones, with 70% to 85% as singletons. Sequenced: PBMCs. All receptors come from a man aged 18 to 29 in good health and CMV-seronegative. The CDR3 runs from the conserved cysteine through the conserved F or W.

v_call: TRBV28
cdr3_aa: CASSFLSRGSYNEQFF

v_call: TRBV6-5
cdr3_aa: CASSYVRSEKLFF

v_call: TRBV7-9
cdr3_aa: CASSLNYGYTF

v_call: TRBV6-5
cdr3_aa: CASRMQGADQPQHF

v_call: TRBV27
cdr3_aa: CASRPRSGEQYF

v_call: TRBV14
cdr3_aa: CASSGTLQETQYF

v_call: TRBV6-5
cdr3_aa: CASSYSRQGNSPLHF

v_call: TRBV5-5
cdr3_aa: CASRGSARENTEAFF

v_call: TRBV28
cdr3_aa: CASSFVLSGYNEQFF

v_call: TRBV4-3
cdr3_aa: CASSQDKGSGRATQYF

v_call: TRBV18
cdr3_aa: CASSPGGNEKLFF

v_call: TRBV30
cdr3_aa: CAWSLSGRRTEQFF

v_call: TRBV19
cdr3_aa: CASSKKGTGTGVMAYGYTF

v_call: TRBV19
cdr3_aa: CASSMGGVEAFF

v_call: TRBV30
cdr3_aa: CAWDGQVGSPLHF

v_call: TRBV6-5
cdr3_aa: CASSDGLGKLFF

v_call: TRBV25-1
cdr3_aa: CVSSEFWTSGRTDTQYF

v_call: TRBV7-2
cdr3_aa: CASSTGNQPQHF

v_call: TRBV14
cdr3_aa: CASRPLGQVEMLF

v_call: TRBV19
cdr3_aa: CASSPFGTFGFSNQPQHF

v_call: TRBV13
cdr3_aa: CASSLRGIYQETQYF

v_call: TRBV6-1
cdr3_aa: CASSLNPLGSYGYTF

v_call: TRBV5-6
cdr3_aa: CASSLGQGLNTEAFF

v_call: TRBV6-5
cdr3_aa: CASSYSQRGANNEQFF

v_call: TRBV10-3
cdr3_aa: CAISVRENTEAFF

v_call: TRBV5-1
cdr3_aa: CASSFDSGGVYNEQFF

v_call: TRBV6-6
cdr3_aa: CASSYTHPGQGYGYTF

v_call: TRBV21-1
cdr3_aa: CASSKAASLAGGNEQFF

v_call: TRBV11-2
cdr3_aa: CASSLWSKDTQYF

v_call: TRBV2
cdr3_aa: CASRNRGGNTIYF

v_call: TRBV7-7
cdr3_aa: CASSPATGAYQETQYF

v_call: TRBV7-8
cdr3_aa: CASNLSGRHSGETQYF

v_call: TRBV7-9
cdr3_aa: CASSSGVTDTEAFF

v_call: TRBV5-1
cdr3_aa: CASSFDGHSSYNEQFF

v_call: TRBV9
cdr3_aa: CASSVLAGAGTDTQYF

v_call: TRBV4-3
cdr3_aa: CASSQDSGQGGSEAFF

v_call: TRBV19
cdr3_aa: CASSRRNTPANYGYTF

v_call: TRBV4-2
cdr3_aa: CASSQDRYSNQPQHF

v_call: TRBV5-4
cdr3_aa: CASSFKTGNTEAFF

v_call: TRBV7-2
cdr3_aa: CASSDPGTAFYEQYF

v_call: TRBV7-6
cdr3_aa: CASSLSLARYNEQFF

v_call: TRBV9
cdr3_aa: CASSVSGTANEKLFF

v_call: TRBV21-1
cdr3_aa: CASSLRDRSSYEQYF

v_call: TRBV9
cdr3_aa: CASSVTGEEETQYF

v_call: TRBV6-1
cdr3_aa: CASSVRDRGREQYF

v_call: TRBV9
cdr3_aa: CASSSGTGNSPLHF

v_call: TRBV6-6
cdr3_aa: CASSYDRIGTGELFF

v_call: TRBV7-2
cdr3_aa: CASSLTTGNTEAFF